The rows below give T cell receptor beta chains drawn from one sample of a study of T cells in Graves' hyperthyroidism and ophthalmopathy. TCRdb recomputed calls from the multiplex PCR reads with MiXCR, one row per CDR3 protein. In the table there are 600,000 or so distinct CDR3 sequences, 12% to 15% of which are singletons. Sequencing was performed on blood. All receptors come from a woman between 18 and 30 years old with Graves' ophthalmopathy. Each CDR3 is given with its conserved first and last residue. A D gene is named only where the DNA matches it firmly. Rows give clone size only sometimes, using once, few, many, or a class for an expanded clone.

TRBD1,TRBJ2-5,TRBV25-1,many,CASSEGQGVGETQYF,TGTGCCAGCAGTGAGGGACAGGGGGTAGGAGAGACCCAGTACTTC
-,TRBJ1-6,TRBV20-1,few,CSARDGGSSYNSPLHF,TGCAGTGCTAGAGATGGCGGGAGCTCCTATAATTCACCCCTCCACTTT
-,TRBJ2-7,TRBV7-2,-,CASSSGIPGRGEQYF,TGTGCCAGCAGTTCTGGAATACCGGGGAGAGGCGAGCAGTACTTC
TRBD1,TRBJ1-1,TRBV27,many,CASPGQEGTEAFF,TGTGCCAGCCCAGGACAGGAGGGCACTGAAGCTTTCTTT
-,TRBJ2-7,TRBV20-1,few,CSARWLGGSYEQYF,TGCAGTGCTAGATGGTTAGGAGGTTCCTACGAGCAGTACTTC
-,TRBJ2-1,TRBV5-4,-,CASSLGSSRANNEQFF,TGTGCCAGCAGCTTGGGGAGCTCTAGGGCTAACAATGAGCAGTTCTTC
TRBD2,TRBJ2-1,TRBV28,many,CASSFPPGLAGTGSYNEQFF,TGTGCCAGCAGTTTCCCACCGGGACTAGCGGGAACCGGCTCCTACAATGAGCAGTTCTTC
TRBD2,TRBJ2-2,TRBV20-1,many,CSASLREGQDTGELFF,TGCAGTGCTAGTTTGCGGGAGGGCCAGGACACCGGGGAGCTGTTTTTT
TRBD2,TRBJ2-3,TRBV3-1,many,CASSQGLAGVTDTQYF,TGTGCCAGCAGCCAGGGACTAGCGGGAGTCACAGATACGCAGTATTTT
-,TRBJ2-3,TRBV19,-,CASSAGMDTQYF,TGTGCCAGTAGTGCGGGGATGGATACGCAGTATTTT
-,TRBJ2-2,TRBV30,many,CACSAASAGELFF,TGTGCCTGCAGCGCAGCTAGCGCCGGGGAGCTGTTTTTT
-,TRBJ2-3,TRBV18,-,CASSPRSGDQRFSTDTQYF,TGTGCCAGCTCACCACGATCCGGGGACCAACGCTTTAGCACAGATACGCAGTATTTT
TRBD1,TRBJ2-3,TRBV13,many,CASSSQPTGPNTDTQYF,TGTGCCAGCAGCTCCCAACCGACAGGGCCAAACACAGATACGCAGTATTTT
-,TRBJ2-1,TRBV20-1,many,CSAEGSLPSNEQFF,TGCAGTGCCGAGGGCTCCCTCCCCAGCAATGAGCAGTTCTTC
TRBD2,TRBJ2-1,TRBV20-1,many,CSAKPGTRLSNEQFF,TGCAGTGCTAAGCCCGGGACTAGACTCTCTAATGAGCAGTTCTTC
TRBD2,TRBJ2-7,TRBV6-2/TRBV6-3,-,CASSSFSGAYEQYF,TGTGCCAGCAGTTCCTTTAGCGGGGCCTACGAGCAGTACTTC
TRBD1,TRBJ1-1,TRBV7-3,many,CASSLDRVREAFF,TGTGCCAGCAGCCTTGACAGGGTACGTGAAGCTTTCTTT
-,TRBJ1-1,TRBV30,many,CAWNPGLSAEAFF,TGTGCCTGGAACCCGGGCCTCTCGGCTGAAGCTTTCTTT
-,TRBJ1-5,TRBV28,many,CASSPTAQGDQPQHF,TGTGCCAGCAGCCCAACCGCACAGGGAGACCAGCCCCAGCATTTT
TRBD2,TRBJ2-4,TRBV7-8,many,CASSSLAGADIQYF,TGTGCCAGCAGTTCCCTAGCGGGAGCGGACATTCAGTACTTC
TRBD2,TRBJ2-7,TRBV9,-,CASSAGLAGELYEQYF,TGTGCCAGCAGCGCCGGACTAGCGGGAGAGCTCTACGAGCAGTACTTC
TRBD2,TRBJ2-3,TRBV2,many,CASHPGLAGLTQYF,TGTGCCAGCCACCCTGGACTAGCGGGTCTTACGCAGTATTTT
-,TRBJ2-2,TRBV2,many,CASSHGRGELFF,TGTGCCAGCAGCCATGGTCGGGGGGAGCTGTTTTTT
-,TRBJ2-6,TRBV28,many,CASSLLGSSVSGANVLTF,TGTGCCAGCAGTTTACTCGGTAGCTCCGTCTCTGGGGCCAACGTCCTGACTTTC
-,TRBJ1-5,TRBV7-9,few,CASSLVSGTRVNQSQHF,TGTGCCAGCAGCTTAGTCTCAGGAACTAGGGTTAATCAGTCCCAGCATTTT
TRBD2,TRBJ2-7,TRBV18,many,CASSPTSGSPYEQYF,TGTGCCAGCTCACCAACTAGCGGGAGTCCCTACGAGCAGTACTTC
-,TRBJ1-5,TRBV30,many,CAWSVKQPPVPQHF,TGTGCCTGGAGTGTGAAACAGCCCCCGGTGCCCCAGCATTTT
-,TRBJ2-7,TRBV3-1,-,CASSPLERVGSYEQYF,TGTGCCAGCAGCCCGCTTGAACGGGTGGGCTCCTACGAGCAGTACTTC
-,TRBJ2-7,TRBV6-1,many,CASSHRDQTYEQYF,TGTGCCAGCAGTCACCGGGACCAAACCTACGAGCAGTACTTC
TRBD1,TRBJ2-5,TRBV4-3,few,CASSHARDRGETQYF,TGCGCCAGCAGCCACGCAAGGGACAGGGGAGAGACCCAGTACTTC
-,TRBJ2-5,TRBV9,few,CASSVGRAIHQETQYF,TGTGCCAGCAGCGTAGGGAGGGCGATTCACCAAGAGACCCAGTACTTC
-,TRBJ2-2,TRBV20-1,many,CSASGVAGANTGELFF,TGCAGTGCTAGTGGGGTGGCAGGGGCGAACACCGGGGAGCTGTTTTTT
-,TRBJ2-6,TRBV12-3/TRBV12-4,-,CASSQAPGANVLTF,TGTGCCAGCAGCCAGGCTCCAGGGGCCAACGTCCTGACTTTC
-,TRBJ1-1,TRBV19,many,CASSIRPVWDGIMNTEAFF,TGTGCCAGTAGTATTCGCCCCGTTTGGGACGGAATTATGAACACTGAAGCTTTCTTT
TRBD2,TRBJ2-2,TRBV4-1,-,CASSQEGLGLAGNTGELFF,TGCGCCAGCAGCCAAGAGGGCCTAGGACTAGCGGGGAACACCGGGGAGCTGTTTTTT
-,TRBJ2-3,TRBV7-8,-,CASSLAQGMRTDTQYF,TGTGCCAGCAGCTTAGCGCAAGGGATGAGGACAGATACGCAGTATTTT
-,TRBJ1-1,TRBV5-1,many,CASSLDSLNTEAFF,TGCGCCAGCAGCTTGGACAGTTTGAACACTGAAGCTTTCTTT
-,TRBJ1-4,TRBV12-3/TRBV12-4,many,CASSLGVGDEKLFF,TGTGCCAGCAGTTTGGGGGTGGGGGATGAAAAACTGTTTTTT
-,TRBJ1-4,TRBV4-2,few,CASSSSRGSNEKLFF,TGTGCCAGCAGCAGCTCTCGGGGATCTAATGAAAAACTGTTTTTT
-,TRBJ1-1,TRBV12-3/TRBV12-4,many,CASSLAGGRNTEAFF,TGTGCCAGCAGTTTAGCGGGCGGTAGGAACACTGAAGCTTTCTTT
TRBD2,TRBJ2-7,TRBV7-2,-,CASSSYGLAGGPIPTYEQYF,TGTGCCAGCAGCTCATACGGACTAGCGGGAGGGCCTATCCCCACCTACGAGCAGTACTTC